The clone carrying this T cell receptor (beta chain) was seen more than once but under ten times. Germline V CDR1 and CDR2: SGHKS, YYEKEE (reference sequence). V dropped 4 bases and J dropped 3; count of bases not matched to a gene: 11. CDR3 length equals 17 residues. The PCR ran on 60 Vbeta and 13 Jbeta primers. Clones were sequenced by immunoSEQ multiplex PCR, and TCRdb holds only the in-frame ones, with some missing. The data contain under 200,000 clones, about 75% of them singletons. The data belong to a study of cytomegalovirus exposure and HLA in healthy donors. The sequenced sample consisted of PBMCs. This clonotype was sampled from a female donor in good health and CMV-seronegative. The rearrangement joins TRBV5-5 to TRBJ1-5, with TRBD1 matching 9 bases. CDR3 nucleotides: TGTGCCAGCAGCCCCACCGCTGGGACAGGGCACAATCAGCCCCAGCATTTT. Encoded protein: CASSPTAGTGHNQPQHF.